This TCR beta chain was sequenced for a study of graft-versus-host responses after intestinal transplantation (dated by TCRdb to about 2021). A note on the overall study: Recipients received multivisceral, liver-intestinal, or isolated intestinal transplants. The cohort enrolled 20 to 30 intestinal transplant recipients including one retransplant, and a few patients lacking pretransplant specimens were excluded. Every recipient was given anti-thymocyte globulin induction, followed by around three years of maintenance tacrolimus and steroids. Alloreactive clones were identified by sequencing pre-transplant mixed lymphocyte reaction products and comparing them with unstimulated pre-transplant donor and recipient T cells. Donor T cell macrochimerism was defined as a peak of at least 4% donor T cells among recipient peripheral blood mononuclear cells. Rather than being sequenced by the commercial service, samples from a few later patients were sequenced in-house on an Illumina MiSeq and processed with MiXCR. Bulk TCR-beta CDR3 sequencing was used to track graft-versus-host and host-versus-graft alloreactive T cell clones in the graft, circulation and bone marrow after intestinal transplantation. General conclusions and limits of the study: GvH clones were detected in recipient bone marrow, and some appeared earlier in ileal mucosa or blood, consistent with an intestinal mucosal origin. The conclusions were limited by the relatively low number and heterogeneity of the intestinal transplant patients. Early after transplant, peak levels of circulating GvH clones were associated with declines in HvG clones. In patients with donor T cell macrochimerism, the allografts had high GvH to HvG T cell clonal ratios.

Based on the germline V gene, the CDR1 and CDR2 sequences are SGDLS and YYNGEE. V is cut by 6 bases and J by 8 bases, and the space between the germline ends is 23 bases. The CDR3 numbers 15 residues from cysteine through phenylalanine. The DNA shown is the 45-base CDR3, in frame from base 1. The time point label corresponds to: cells obtained before transplantation from donor or recipient. CD3+CD4+ and CD3+CD8+ populations were FACS-sorted from unstimulated pre-transplant donor and recipient cells taken from spleen or lymph nodes. The library was generated by the immunoSEQ multiplex PCR assay. For most patients, genomic DNA was isolated with the Qiagen DNeasy Blood and Tissue Kit and shipped frozen to Adaptive Biotechnologies for TCR sequencing. For most patients, high-throughput TCR-beta CDR3 sequencing of genomic DNA was performed by Adaptive Biotechnologies. For the original study's pipeline: Adaptive's ImmunoSEQ software was the source of the TCR sequencing data for 15 to 20 patients, while a few other patients were processed with MiXCR and VDJtools. CD4 versus CD8 sorting errors were corrected by removing sequences found in both subsets at a frequency ratio below 5:1. Because the origin of CDR3 nucleotide sequences shared between donor and recipient could not be assigned, those sequences were removed. At least 2-fold expansion over unstimulated cells and a minimum CFSE-low frequency of 0.002% (template counts) or 0.001% (read counts) were required for clones to be classified as alloreactive. Clones were considered mappable if detected in sequenced pre-transplant spleen, lymph node, or MLR CFSE-low populations of the donor or recipient. Cumulative frequency of alloreactive clones was calculated as a percentage of all sequences weighted by copy number. In TCRdb, the immuneACCESS table is reduced to in-frame sequences with V and J assigned. These tables do not hold every clone; where another copy was compared, an unresolved V gene accounts for under half, and the others remain unexplained. From that table come the V and J calls and clone size; the DNA was used to work out D and trimming. Within this sample are approximately 90,000 clones, with roughly 80% of them counted one time only. Of the sample, 0.83% is held by the ten largest clones.

This clone appeared a few times. The specificity of this receptor is unknown. Per-nucleotide qualities are absent, and no much larger clonotype sits a single base away. This specimen was unstimulated CD4+ T cells sorted from spleen or lymph node cells, taken before intestinal transplant. The V gene is TRBV9 and the J gene is TRBJ1-2; no D gene call is confident. The sequence was obtained from a human donor who received an intestinal transplant. The DNA reads TGTGCCAGCACCCGAGGGCTGGGGATGGCTAGCGGCTACACCTTC. The resulting protein is CASTRGLGMASGYTF.